One sample yielded the 27 T cell receptor beta chains listed below, sequenced in a study of memory CD4+ T cells and cytomegalovirus serostatus. The sort gate was single viable CD3+CD4+CD8-CD45RO+ cells for memory CD4+ T cells. Only in-frame clones appear in the TCRdb table, and some are missing; sequencing was by immunoSEQ multiplex PCR. The repertoire holds around 50,000 clones, roughly 78% seen once, with 0.65% to 0.85% in the top ten. The specimen was memory CD4+ T cells from blood. These receptors were collected from an adult in good health and CMV-seronegative.

This clone turned up a few times. The CDR3 sequence: CASSGAGKQYGYTF. The CDR3 nucleotides are TGTGCCAGCAGTGGCGCGGGGAAACAATATGGCTACACCTTC. The chain employs TRBV25-1 and TRBJ1-2; D call uncertain. CDR1 and CDR2 (germline): MGHDK, SYGVNS. V was pared by 4 bases and J by 5 bases, with 14 bases between. This CDR3 is built from 14 residues.

This clone was picked up a small number of times. The rearrangement uses TRBV30 and TRBJ2-7, with a possible D match to TRBD1 (5 bases). V was pared by 0 bases and J by 0 bases, with 9 bases between. Germline CDR1 GTSNPN, CDR2 SVGIG (reference sequence). CDR3 length equals 14 residues. The CDR3 sequence: CAWSVQDSSYEQYF. CDR3 sequence (DNA): TGTGCCTGGAGTGTACAAGACAGCTCCTACGAGCAGTACTTC. The complete variable domain, with remaining parts taken from reference TRBV30 and TRBJ2-7, reads SQTIHQWPATLVQPVGSPLSLECTVEGTSNPNLYWYRQAAGRGLQLLFYSVGIGQISSEVPQNLSASRPQDRQFILSSKKLLLSDSGFYLCAWSVQDSSYEQYFGPGTRLTVT.

This chain links TRBV10-1 with TRBJ2-2; no clear D. From germline, CDR1 is WNHNN and CDR2 SYGVQD (reference sequence). This CDR3 has 15 residues. Trimming removed 2 bases at V and 2 bases at J, with 9 bases between. CDR3: CASSELRLNTGELFF. The DNA of the CDR3 is TGCGCCAGCAGTGAGCTCAGGCTAAACACCGGGGAGCTGTTTTTT.

The chain employs TRBV6-5 and TRBJ2-5; 8 positions match TRBD1. The J call could be wrong; TRBJ2-7 is a better fit for the DNA end. CDR3 length: 14 amino acids. Germline V gene lookup returns CDR1 MNHEY and CDR2 SVGAGI. DNA of the CDR3: TGTGCCAGCAGTTACCGGGGACAGGAGTACGAGCAGTACTTC. Protein: CASSYRGQEYEQYF.

V and J are TRBV9 and TRBJ2-1; no firm D call. The CDR3 length is 15 residues. The germline CDR1 and CDR2 sequences are SGDLS and YYNGEE. V was trimmed by 4 bases and J by 1 base, leaving 12 bases between them. CDR3 in amino acids: CASSPLRWSYNEQFF. DNA of the CDR3: TGTGCCAGCAGCCCCCTAAGGTGGTCCTACAATGAGCAGTTCTTC.

A few counts support this clone. V and J are TRBV18 and TRBJ2-2; D possibly corresponds to TRBD2 (6 bases). Germline CDR1 KGHSH, CDR2 LQKENI. This CDR3 spans 17 amino acids. V was trimmed by 5 bases and J by 1 base, leaving 17 bases between them. This CDR3 is CASSSLIAVWNTGELFF. CDR3 bases: TGTGCCAGCTCATCGTTAATAGCGGTTTGGAACACCGGGGAGCTGTTTTTT. Looking up the rest from reference TRBV18 and TRBJ2-2 gives the full variable domain: NAGVMQNPRHLVRRRGQEARLRCSPMKGHSHVYWYRQLPEEGLKFMVYLQKENIIDESGMPKERFSAEFPKEGPSILRIQQVVRGDSAAYFCASSSLIAVWNTGELFFGEGSRLTVL.

This clone turned up a few times. This chain uses TRBV19 with TRBJ1-5; TRBD1 agrees at 12 bases. CDR3 length: 18 amino acids. V shed 6 bases and J 4 bases; nucleotides not matched to a gene: 13. Germline loops: CDR1 LNHDA, CDR2 SQIVND (reference sequence). In DNA form, the CDR3 reads TGTGCCAGTAGACTCCGGGACAGGGGGCCCGATGGGAATCAGCCCCAGCATTTT. Translation: CASRLRDRGPDGNQPQHF.

The genes are TRBV29-1 and TRBJ2-7; 7 bases are a match to TRBD1. V shed 2 bases, J shed 7 bases, and the junction held 2 bases outside the gene matches. Germline V CDR1 and CDR2: SQVTM, ANQGSEA. The CDR3 is 11 residues long. The CDR3 sequence is CSVEQTGEQYF. CDR3 nucleotide sequence: TGCAGCGTTGAACAGACAGGGGAGCAGTACTTC.

The chain has TRBV18 and TRBJ2-2, with 7 positions matching TRBD2. With V trimmed by 2 bases and J by 0 bases, 9 bases remained unmatched. The CDR3 extends over 18 amino acids. In germline, CDR1 is KGHSH, CDR2 LQKENI. The CDR3 DNA reads TGTGCCAGCTCACCAGAACCACGGCTAGCGGCGAACACCGGGGAGCTGTTTTTT. It translates to CASSPEPRLAANTGELFF. The full variable domain, rest sourced from reference TRBV18 and TRBJ2-2, is NAGVMQNPRHLVRRRGQEARLRCSPMKGHSHVYWYRQLPEEGLKFMVYLQKENIIDESGMPKERFSAEFPKEGPSILRIQQVVRGDSAAYFCASSPEPRLAANTGELFFGEGSRLTVL.

The CDR3 is CASSPAGTGGYEQYF. DNA for the CDR3: TGTGCCAGCAGCCCCGCGGGGACAGGGGGATACGAGCAGTACTTC. This chain links TRBV9 with TRBJ2-7, with TRBD1 matching over 11 bases. This CDR3 is built from 15 residues. In germline, CDR1 is SGDLS, CDR2 YYNGEE. Unmatched junction bases numbered 7, after V lost 4 bases and J lost 4 bases.

This clone was observed a single time. This chain's CDR3 is CAWKGVGGKNIQYF. DNA for the CDR3: TGTGCCTGGAAGGGGGTTGGGGGGAAAAACATTCAGTACTTC. The rearrangement uses TRBV30 and TRBJ2-4; D assignment may be TRBD1 or TRBD2 (6 bases each). V was pared by 4 bases and J by 4 bases, with 14 bases between. In germline, CDR1 is GTSNPN, CDR2 SVGIG (reference sequence). The length of the CDR3 is 14 residues.

This clone was picked up a small number of times. This rearrangement joins TRBV11-2 to TRBJ2-2; 9 bases agree with TRBD1. Losses at the gene ends were 5 bases for V and 7 bases for J; bases not matched to a gene: 8. Germline CDR1 is SGHAT and CDR2 is FQNNGV. The CDR3 runs to 15 residues. Here the CDR3 reads CASSPGTGSGGELFF. CDR3 bases: TGTGCCAGCAGCCCGGGGACAGGGAGTGGCGGGGAGCTGTTTTTT.

This clone was detected once. The rearrangement joins TRBV6-1 to TRBJ2-7, with 12 bases matching TRBD1. CDR1 and CDR2 from the germline V gene are MNHNS and SASEGT. This CDR3 contains 14 residues. Trimming cost V 6 bases and J 6 bases; bases outside gene matches: 6. This chain's CDR3 is CASRWDRGPGEQYF. As DNA, the CDR3 is TGTGCCAGCAGGTGGGACAGGGGGCCGGGCGAGCAGTACTTC.

This CDR3 reads CASSLDGTGSDTQYF. The DNA of the CDR3 is TGTGCCAGCAGCTTGGACGGGACAGGGTCAGATACGCAGTATTTT. The V call is TRBV5-6, the J call TRBJ2-3; 9 bases line up with TRBD1. Germline CDR1 is SGHDT and CDR2 is YYEEEE. CDR3 length equals 15 residues. V lost 0 bases, J lost 4 bases, and 3 bases stayed unmatched.

DNA for the CDR3: TGCGCCAGCACTGTTAGGAATGAGCAGTTCTTC. Its translation is CASTVRNEQFF. The chain uses TRBV10-2 and TRBJ2-1; D unclear. The V end was cut by 7 bases, the J end by 7 bases, with 8 bases between. CDR3 size: 11 residues. CDR1 WSHSY and CDR2 SAAADI come from the germline V gene.

This chain connects TRBV30 to TRBJ2-1, with 10 bases identical to TRBD2. Looked up from germline, CDR1 is GTSNPN and CDR2 is SVGIG (reference sequence). The CDR3 runs to 16 residues. J lost 6 bases, V lost 1 base, and 9 bases had no gene match. The CDR3 DNA reads as TGTGCCTGGAGTGCCCGTCCCCTAGCGGGAGCCAATGAGCAGTTCTTC. This encodes CAWSARPLAGANEQFF.

This clone is medium-sized in the sample. The chain uses TRBV19 and TRBJ2-2; D ambiguous. The CDR3 covers 13 residues. The germline gives CDR1 LNHDA, CDR2 SQIVND (reference sequence). Trimming pared 5 bases from V and 5 bases from J, leaving 9 bases between. The DNA of the CDR3 is TGTGCCAGTAGTCGGCAAGGGACCGGGGAGCTGTTTTTT. Protein sequence: CASSRQGTGELFF.

This clone counts as medium-sized. V gene TRBV19 combines with J gene TRBJ2-5, with D tentatively TRBD2 (6 bases). V was trimmed by 3 bases and J by 3 bases, leaving 17 bases between them. Germline V gene sequence: CDR1 LNHDA, CDR2 SQIVND (reference sequence). The CDR3 is 16 amino acids. Here the CDR3 reads CASSISTGEGEETQYF. For the CDR3, the DNA is TGTGCCAGTAGTATTTCGACGGGAGAGGGAGAAGAGACCCAGTACTTC.

V and J are TRBV4-1 and TRBJ2-7, with D possibly being TRBD1 (6 bases). This CDR3 is 15 amino acids long. CDR1 is MGHRA and CDR2 is YSYEKL in the germline V gene. V lost 4 bases to trimming and J lost 4 bases, with 17 bases between them. The CDR3 spells CASSRAIQGVYEQYF. CDR3 coding DNA: TGCGCCAGCAGCCGCGCTATACAGGGCGTTTACGAGCAGTACTTC.

The V and J genes are TRBV7-9 and TRBJ1-1; TRBD1 is a possible D gene (6 bases). Per germline, CDR1 SEHNR and CDR2 FQNEAQ (reference sequence). V was clipped by 10 bases and J by 2 bases, with 17 bases between them. CDR3 length: 14 residues. The CDR3 region has the DNA TGTGCCATCAATCCGGTGACAGGAAACACTGAAGCTTTCTTT. This gives the protein CAINPVTGNTEAFF.

V is TRBV28 and J is TRBJ1-2, with D unresolved. Germline loops: CDR1 MDHEN, CDR2 SYDVKM. The CDR3 runs to 9 residues. V lost 8 bases to trimming and J lost 8 bases, with 6 bases between them. CDR3 coding DNA: TGTGCCAGCGGCCGAGGCTACACCTTC. It codes for CASGRGYTF.

The rearrangement links TRBV10-2 to TRBJ2-1; 8 nucleotides line up with TRBD2. This CDR3 is 17 amino acids long. CDR1 and CDR2 from the germline V gene are WSHSY and SAAADI. Germline trimming cut 8 bases from V and 8 bases from J; bases unmatched to any gene: 20. In DNA, the CDR3 is TGCGCCAGCCTTACTAGCGGCCCAAACCCCATAAGGGATGAGCAGTTCTTC. Residues: CASLTSGPNPIRDEQFF.

The rearrangement uses TRBV6-5 and TRBJ2-6; unclear D gene. Trimming shortened V by 5 bases and J by 2 bases, and 10 bases separated the two germline ends. The CDR3 is made up of 15 amino acids. In germline, CDR1 is MNHEY, CDR2 SVGAGI. CDR3 sequence reads: CASSTPRAGANVLTF. The CDR3 DNA reads as TGTGCCAGCAGTACCCCACGGGCTGGGGCCAACGTCCTGACTTTC.

The chain couples TRBV19 to TRBJ1-1, with D perhaps matching TRBD1 (5 bases). V lost 4 bases and J 0 bases, leaving 9 bases between the germline ends. This CDR3 is built from 14 residues. CDR1 is LNHDA and CDR2 is SQIVND in the germline V gene (reference sequence). The CDR3 nucleotides are TGTGCCAGTAGTAAGACAGTTATGAACACTGAAGCTTTCTTT. This sequence encodes CASSKTVMNTEAFF.

The chain is built from TRBV19 and TRBJ2-1; 8 bases line up with TRBD2. Trimming removed 10 bases from V and 7 bases from J; junction bases left unmatched: 9. CDR3 length: 13 amino acids. Looked up from germline, CDR1 is LNHDA and CDR2 is SQIVND (reference sequence). As DNA, the CDR3 is TGTGCCACCCAACGGCGGGGGGAGAATGAGCAGTTCTTC. It translates to CATQRRGENEQFF.

This clone has only a few counts. V usage is TRBV6-5 and J usage is TRBJ2-3; TRBD1 matches 7 bases. The CDR3 contains 16 residues. Germline V gives CDR1 MNHEY, CDR2 SVGAGI. V gave up 2 bases and J gave up 0 bases; unmatched junction bases: 5. The CDR3 sequence is CASSYLGTASTDTQYF. Here the CDR3 DNA reads TGTGCCAGCAGTTACCTCGGGACAGCTAGCACAGATACGCAGTATTTT.

The chain joins TRBV18 to TRBJ2-5; D possibly corresponds to TRBD2 (5 bases). Trimming stripped 2 bases from V and 1 base from J, with 11 bases between. Germline values: CDR1 KGHSH, CDR2 LQKENI. The CDR3 consists of 15 residues. The CDR3 DNA sequence: TGTGCCAGCTCACCAGCTTTTAGCGCCCAAGAGACCCAGTACTTC. This encodes CASSPAFSAQETQYF.